This entry lists 29 T cell receptor beta chains sequenced from one sample in a study of blood T cell repertoires in COVID-19. The protocol was immunoSEQ multiplex PCR, while the TCRdb copy is restricted to in-frame clones and leaves out a portion. The repertoire holds some 250,000 clones, with roughly 88% as singletons. Sequenced: peripheral blood. The receptors derive from a human donor in a cohort sampled during active COVID-19.

For this clone: In the same sample, other DNA sequences code for this CDR3. The chain recombines TRBV9 with TRBJ2-7, with TRBD2 matching over 9 bases. In germline, CDR1 is SGDLS, CDR2 YYNGEE. Germline trimming cut 2 bases from V and 3 bases from J; bases unmatched to any gene: 6. The CDR3 totals 15 residues. DNA of the CDR3: TGTGCCAGCAGCGTCGGTCCTAGCGGGGACTACGAGCAGTACTTC. It encodes CASSVGPSGDYEQYF.

The rearrangement links TRBV4-3 to TRBJ1-1, with D perhaps TRBD1 (5 bases). The CDR3 is made up of 13 amino acids. V was trimmed by 3 bases and J by 4 bases, leaving 9 bases between them. Per the germline V gene, CDR1 is LGHNA and CDR2 is YSLEER. DNA of the CDR3: TGCGCCAGCAGCCAGGAGGGGAGCACTGAAGCTTTCTTT. Translating gives CASSQEGSTEAFF.

V usage is TRBV28 and J usage is TRBJ2-7, with 7 bases aligning to TRBD1. Germline V CDR1 and CDR2: MDHEN, SYDVKM. After removal of 8 bases from V and 0 bases from J, the junction contained 4 bases not matched to a gene. This CDR3 has 13 amino acids. The CDR3 nucleotides are TGTGCCAGCTCAGACAGGGCCTCCTACGAGCAGTACTTC. Its protein is CASSDRASYEQYF.

This rearrangement joins TRBV2 to TRBJ2-4; tentatively, D is TRBD1 (6 bases). Looked up from germline, CDR1 is SNHLY and CDR2 is FYNNEI. The CDR3 loop spans 13 amino acids. The germline V and J ends were trimmed by 8 bases and 7 bases, with 15 bases remaining between them. CDR3 protein: CASYRDTGNIQYF. The DNA for the CDR3 is TGTGCCAGCTACAGGGACACGGGGAACATTCAGTACTTC.

This chain's CDR3 is CASSYTPELAFF. CDR3 coding DNA: TGTGCCAGCAGTTACACCCCCGAGTTAGCTTTCTTT. The rearrangement joins TRBV6-5 to TRBJ1-1; no clear D gene. CDR3 size: 12 residues. The V gene's germline CDR1 is MNHEY and CDR2 SVGAGI. Between the trimmed V and J ends, which lost 2 bases and 10 bases, there was a span of 11 bases.

The chain recombines TRBV7-9 with TRBJ1-3; TRBD1 matches 7 bases. This CDR3 is 15 amino acids long. Germline V CDR1 and CDR2: SEHNR, FQNEAQ (reference sequence). After removal of 5 bases from V and 4 bases from J, the junction contained 8 bases not matched to a gene. CDR3 in amino acids: CASSPTGAYGNTIYF. As DNA, the CDR3 is TGTGCCAGCAGCCCCACAGGGGCTTACGGAAACACCATATATTTT. Complete variable domain (other parts from reference TRBV7-9 and TRBJ1-3): DTGVSQNPRHKITKRGQNVTFRCDPISEHNRLYWYRQTLGQGPEFLTYFQNEAQLEKSRLLSDRFSAERPKGSFSTLEIQRTEQGDSAMYLCASSPTGAYGNTIYFGEGSWLTVV.

The chain has TRBV9 and TRBJ2-1, with 8 bases identical to TRBD2. J gave up 9 bases and V 0 bases, and 2 bases lay outside the gene matches. The CDR3 consists of 13 residues. Germline V gene data show CDR1 as SGDLS and CDR2 as YYNGEE. The CDR3 region has the DNA TGTGCCAGCAGCGTAGCGGGGGGGCCTGAGCAGTTCTTC. Residues: CASSVAGGPEQFF.

V and J are TRBV11-2 and TRBJ1-3, with 8 bases aligning to TRBD1. V trimming: 2 bases; J trimming: 4 bases; junction bases outside the gene matches: 1. Germline loops: CDR1 SGHAT, CDR2 FQNNGV. This CDR3 contains 14 residues. The CDR3, as DNA: TGTGCCAGCAGCTTACAGGGGGCGGGAAACACCATATATTTT. Translation gives CASSLQGAGNTIYF.

This chain links TRBV28 with TRBJ2-7; TRBD2 aligns across 10 bases. CDR3 length: 16 residues. Germline lookup yields CDR1 MDHEN and CDR2 SYDVKM. The junction had 11 bases not matched to a gene; V was cut back by 6 bases and J by 3 bases. The CDR3 DNA sequence: TGTGCCAGCAGCTACGGACTAGCGGAGGCGAGCTACGAGCAGTACTTC. It codes for CASSYGLAEASYEQYF.

In this sample, this clone turned up a few times. The chain is built from TRBV5-1 and TRBJ2-1, with TRBD2 matching 7 bases. This CDR3 has 16 residues. Per germline, CDR1 SGHRS and CDR2 YFSETQ. V was clipped by 1 base and J by 4 bases; unmatched bases: 8. DNA for the CDR3: TGCGCCAGCAGCTTGTCCACTGGCGGGAGTTACAATGAGCAGTTCTTC. Encoded protein: CASSLSTGGSYNEQFF. Variable domain in full (rest from reference TRBV5-1 and TRBJ2-1): KAGVTQTPRYLIKTRGQQVTLSCSPISGHRSVSWYQQTPGQGLQFLFEYFSETQRNKGNFPGRFSGRQFSNSRSEMNVSTLELGDSALYLCASSLSTGGSYNEQFFGPGTRLTVL.

The chain has TRBV27 and TRBJ1-2; no definite D call. V gave up 2 bases and J gave up 4 bases, with 8 bases separating them. The CDR3 covers 13 residues. Germline lookup yields CDR1 MNHEY and CDR2 SMNVEV (reference sequence). DNA for the CDR3: TGTGCCAGCAGTTTAACGAGGAGCTATGGCTACACCTTC. It yields the protein CASSLTRSYGYTF.

The chain carries TRBV11-2 and TRBJ2-1; TRBD2 agrees at 11 bases. In germline, CDR1 is SGHAT, CDR2 FQNNGV. This CDR3 is built from 15 residues. J gave up 9 bases and V 4 bases, and 8 bases lay outside the gene matches. The CDR3 bases are TGTGCCAGCAGCTCACTAGCGGGGGCCGTACGTGAGCAGTTCTTC. This translates into CASSSLAGAVREQFF.

A single count supports this clone. The chain is built from TRBV4-2 and TRBJ2-2, with D tentatively TRBD1 (6 bases). Trimming pared 4 bases from V and 8 bases from J, leaving 8 bases between. This CDR3 region has 12 residues. Germline loops: CDR1 LGHNA, CDR2 YNFKEQ. The CDR3 DNA is TGTGCCAGCAGCCGGACAGCGGGGGAGCTGTTTTTT. This gives the protein CASSRTAGELFF.

The chain recombines TRBV5-1 with TRBJ2-7; TRBD1 is a possible D gene (5 bases). V dropped 4 bases and J dropped 6 bases, with 11 bases sitting between them. Germline CDR1 SGHRS, CDR2 YFSETQ. The CDR3 length is 12 residues. In DNA form, the CDR3 reads TGCGCCAGCAGCCTGCAGGGTGGCGAGCAGTACTTC. Translating it yields CASSLQGGEQYF.

The rearrangement uses TRBV28 and TRBJ1-2, with D unresolved. CDR1 is MDHEN and CDR2 is SYDVKM in the germline V gene. This CDR3 is built from 13 residues. Trimming removed 4 bases from V and 8 bases from J, with 14 bases in between. In DNA form, the CDR3 reads TGTGCCAGCAGTTCCCCCGCCCGGGAAGGCTACACCTTC. Amino acid sequence: CASSSPAREGYTF.

The rearrangement uses TRBV27 and TRBJ2-7; possibly TRBD1 for D (5 bases). Germline CDR1 reads MNHEY; CDR2 reads SMNVEV (reference sequence). CDR3 size: 14 residues. V gave up 6 bases and J gave up 4 bases, with 16 bases separating them. DNA of the CDR3: TGTGCCAGCAGCCCAAACCGACAGTCTTACGAGCAGTACTTC. Its translation: CASSPNRQSYEQYF.

The chain links TRBV7-9 to TRBJ2-1; weak D call: TRBD1 (6 bases). The CDR3 has 15 residues. Trimming stripped 0 bases from V and 5 bases from J, with 11 bases between. CDR1 is SEHNR and CDR2 is FQNEAQ in the germline V gene (reference sequence). The DNA of the CDR3 is TGTGCCAGCAGCTTAGCGTGGGACACCGACAATGAGCAGTTCTTC. Amino acid sequence: CASSLAWDTDNEQFF.

This rearrangement joins TRBV13 to TRBJ1-6; 8 nucleotides agree with TRBD1. V dropped 5 bases and J dropped 6; count of bases not matched to a gene: 3. Germline CDR1 PRHDT, CDR2 FYEKMQ (reference sequence). CDR3 length: 14 residues. The CDR3 DNA is TGTGCCAGCAGCCTCGGACAGGGTAATTCACCCCTCCACTTT. Its protein is CASSLGQGNSPLHF.

This rearrangement joins TRBV5-1 to TRBJ1-4, with D perhaps TRBD1 (5 bases). Per germline, CDR1 SGHRS and CDR2 YFSETQ. Trimming removed 5 bases from V and 0 bases from J, with 8 bases in between. The CDR3 consists of 14 residues. The DNA of the CDR3 is TGCGCCAGCAGGCAGGGAACAACTAATGAAAAACTGTTTTTT. This sequence encodes CASRQGTTNEKLFF.

The chain is built from TRBV4-2 and TRBJ2-7; 8 bases are a match to TRBD2. This CDR3 region has 15 residues. The V gene's germline CDR1 is LGHNA and CDR2 YNFKEQ. V was pared by 1 base and J by 1 base, with 3 bases of the junction left unmatched. DNA of the CDR3: TGTGCCAGCAGCCAAGCATCTAGCGGGTCCTACGAGCAGTACTTC. Protein product: CASSQASSGSYEQYF.

V is TRBV28 and J is TRBJ1-1; possibly TRBD1 for D (6 bases). V was trimmed by 2 bases and J by 4 bases, leaving 14 bases between them. This CDR3 is 15 amino acids long. CDR1 and CDR2 from the germline V gene are MDHEN and SYDVKM. The CDR3, as DNA: TGTGCCAGCAGTTTAGGGGCCGGGGGGCCCACTGAAGCTTTCTTT. Its translation is CASSLGAGGPTEAFF. The entire variable domain, with the rest obtained from reference TRBV28 and TRBJ1-1, is as follows: DVKVTQSSRYLVKRTGEKVFLECVQDMDHENMFWYRQDPGLGLRLIYFSYDVKMKEKGDIPEGYSVSREKKERFSLILESASTNQTSMYLCASSLGAGGPTEAFFGQGTRLTVV.

This chain joins TRBV5-4 and TRBJ1-2; no clear D gene. The germline CDR1 and CDR2 sequences are SGHNT and YYREEE (reference sequence). CDR3 length: 14 amino acids. Trimming shortened V by 2 bases and J by 2 bases, and 10 bases separated the two germline ends. The CDR3 sequence is CASSFLGLNYGYTF. In nucleotides, the CDR3 is TGTGCCAGCAGCTTCTTGGGCTTAAACTATGGCTACACCTTC.

The chain is built from TRBV28 and TRBJ2-7; D might be TRBD2 (6 bases). This CDR3 region has 14 residues. Trimming took 5 bases from V and 2 from J, leaving 13 bases between them. Germline CDR1 is MDHEN and CDR2 is SYDVKM. The CDR3 coding sequence is TGTGCCAGCAGTCCCCCCGGCGGGACCTACGAGCAGTACTTC. It yields the protein CASSPPGGTYEQYF.

This rearrangement joins TRBV5-6 to TRBJ2-7, with D uncertain. Between the trimmed V and J ends, which lost 3 bases and 4 bases, there was a span of 5 bases. The CDR3 runs to 11 residues. Germline V gives CDR1 SGHDT, CDR2 YYEEEE. CDR3 in amino acids: CASSYMYEQYF. The CDR3 DNA is TGTGCCAGCAGCTATATGTACGAGCAGTACTTC.

The chain joins TRBV6-6 to TRBJ1-4; 8 bases are shared with TRBD1. This CDR3 contains 17 residues. V gave up 5 bases and J gave up 8 bases; unmatched junction bases: 16. From germline, CDR1 is MNHNY and CDR2 SVGAGI (reference sequence). Written as DNA, the CDR3 is TGTGCCAGCAGTCGGCGAACTACAGGACAGGGTCGGGAAAAACTGTTTTTT. Translation gives CASSRRTTGQGREKLFF.

The chain couples TRBV6-6 to TRBJ1-4; D perhaps matches TRBD1 (6 bases). V gave up 2 bases and J gave up 4 bases, with 8 bases separating them. The CDR3 extends over 14 amino acids. Per the germline V gene, CDR1 is MNHNY and CDR2 is SVGAGI (reference sequence). The CDR3 DNA reads as TGTGCCAGCAGTTACCCGGACAGTAATGAAAAACTGTTTTTT. Protein product: CASSYPDSNEKLFF.

In the case of this clone: With a much larger clone just one base away, this may be a read error. V is TRBV3-1 (or the pseudogene TRBV3-2) and J is TRBJ1-2, with D possibly being TRBD1 (5 bases). The CDR3 length is 12 residues. Germline values: CDR1 LGHDT, CDR2 YNNKEL (reference sequence). The V end was cut by 3 bases, the J end by 4 bases, with 6 bases between. Here the CDR3 reads CASSQTVYGYTF. CDR3 coding DNA: TGTGCCAGCAGCCAGACAGTCTATGGCTACACCTTC.

Only a few counts were recorded for this clone. The J gene is TRBJ2-2, the V gene TRBV7-9; TRBD2 matches at 9 bases. V dropped 3 bases and J dropped 7; count of bases not matched to a gene: 9. Germline CDR1 reads SEHNR; CDR2 reads FQNEAQ (reference sequence). The CDR3 length is 16 residues. CDR3 sequence: CASSFRREGLSGELFF. The CDR3 bases are TGTGCCAGCAGCTTTAGGCGGGAGGGCCTTAGCGGGGAGCTGTTTTTT. Drawing the rest from reference TRBV7-9 and TRBJ2-2, the complete variable domain is DTGVSQNPRHKITKRGQNVTFRCDPISEHNRLYWYRQTLGQGPEFLTYFQNEAQLEKSRLLSDRFSAERPKGSFSTLEIQRTEQGDSAMYLCASSFRREGLSGELFFGEGSRLTVL.

The V gene is TRBV19, the J gene TRBJ2-7; 9 nucleotides line up with TRBD2. After removal of 6 bases from V and 3 bases from J, the junction contained 15 bases not matched to a gene. The length of the CDR3 is 17 residues. From germline, CDR1 is LNHDA and CDR2 SQIVND (reference sequence). CDR3 bases: TGTGCCAGTAGCCTCGGCCCCGGACTAGCGAATATCTACGAGCAGTACTTC. As protein: CASSLGPGLANIYEQYF. Based on the CDR3 plus reference TRBV19 and TRBJ2-7, the full variable domain is DGGITQSPKYLFRKEGQNVTLSCEQNLNHDAMYWYRQDPGQGLRLIYYSQIVNDFQKGDIAEGYSVSREKKESFPLTVTSAQKNPTAFYLCASSLGPGLANIYEQYFGPGTRLTVT.